A selection of T cell receptor beta chains follows, all from one sample in a study of blood T cell repertoires in COVID-19. Method: immunoSEQ multiplex PCR; TCRdb's copy keeps in-frame clones and lacks some. Found here are 250,000 or so clones, around 86% of them singletons; the top ten hold approximately 1.7%. The material sequenced was PBMCs or T cells enriched from blood (not recorded which). These receptors came from a woman aged 45-65 years who had recovered from COVID-19. CDR3s include the opening cysteine and the closing phenylalanine or tryptophan. A D gene is named only where the DNA matches it firmly. Clone size is not always given. Where it is, it says once, few, many or a class for expanded clones.

v_gene: TRBV14
d_gene: .
abundance: .
j_gene: TRBJ1-1
CDR3aa: CASSHFYPGRTEAFF
CDR3nt: TGTGCCAGCAGCCATTTCTACCCAGGGAGGACTGAAGCTTTCTTT

v_gene: TRBV27
d_gene: .
abundance: .
j_gene: TRBJ2-5
CDR3aa: CASAREYLETQYF
CDR3nt: TGTGCCAGCGCCAGGGAATATCTAGAGACCCAGTACTTC

v_gene: TRBV27
d_gene: TRBD2
abundance: few
j_gene: TRBJ2-1
CDR3aa: CASSHSGSHNEQFF
CDR3nt: TGTGCCAGCAGCCATAGCGGGAGTCACAATGAGCAGTTCTTC

v_gene: TRBV2
d_gene: .
abundance: .
j_gene: TRBJ2-3
CDR3aa: CASRQGPSTDTQYF
CDR3nt: TGTGCCAGCAGACAGGGCCCCAGCACAGATACGCAGTATTTT

v_gene: TRBV4-1
d_gene: TRBD1
abundance: .
j_gene: TRBJ2-7
CDR3aa: CASSLTGTGDWEQYF
CDR3nt: TGCGCCAGCAGCCTAACCGGGACAGGGGATTGGGAGCAGTACTTC

v_gene: TRBV7-9
d_gene: TRBD1
abundance: .
j_gene: TRBJ1-1
CDR3aa: CASSLLGGSSEAFF
CDR3nt: TGTGCCAGCAGCTTATTAGGGGGCTCCAGTGAAGCTTTCTTT

v_gene: TRBV30
d_gene: TRBD2
abundance: .
j_gene: TRBJ2-1
CDR3aa: CAWRGVGGPLDEQFF
CDR3nt: TGTGCCTGGCGGGGGGTGGGAGGGCCTTTGGATGAGCAGTTCTTC

v_gene: TRBV11-1
d_gene: .
abundance: .
j_gene: TRBJ1-1
CDR3aa: CASSLGTKGTEAFF
CDR3nt: TGTGCCAGCAGCTTAGGGACAAAGGGCACTGAAGCTTTCTTT

v_gene: TRBV19
d_gene: .
abundance: .
j_gene: TRBJ1-2
CDR3aa: CASSTNGGGRGYTF
CDR3nt: TGTGCCAGTAGCACGAATGGGGGGGGTCGCGGCTACACCTTC

v_gene: TRBV5-1
d_gene: .
abundance: .
j_gene: TRBJ2-3
CDR3aa: CASSSTSTDTQYF
CDR3nt: TGCGCCAGCAGCTCGACTAGCACAGATACGCAGTATTTT

v_gene: TRBV12-3/TRBV12-4
d_gene: .
abundance: once
j_gene: TRBJ2-1
CDR3aa: CASSLPPAPEQFF
CDR3nt: TGTGCCAGCAGTTTACCCCCCGCGCCCGAGCAGTTCTTC

v_gene: TRBV5-1
d_gene: TRBD1
abundance: .
j_gene: TRBJ1-1
CDR3aa: CASSSGDSLAMNTEAFF
CDR3nt: TGCGCCAGCAGCTCAGGGGACAGCTTGGCCATGAACACTGAAGCTTTCTTT

v_gene: TRBV7-8
d_gene: .
abundance: .
j_gene: TRBJ1-1
CDR3aa: CASSLVMNTEAFF
CDR3nt: TGTGCCAGCAGCTTAGTCATGAACACTGAAGCTTTCTTT

v_gene: TRBV28
d_gene: TRBD1
abundance: .
j_gene: TRBJ1-3
CDR3aa: CASSLDRGEGNTIYF
CDR3nt: TGTGCCAGCAGTTTAGACAGGGGAGAAGGAAACACCATATATTTT